The 29 T cell receptor beta chains reported below all come from one sample, sequenced in a study of identical twins. TCRdb itself ran the 5' RACE reads through MiXCR, one entry per CDR3 protein. The repertoire has more than 600,000 distinct CDR3 sequences, over 15% of them found once; the top ten carry 10% to 15%. A further study also used this sample, focusing on T cells expressing NK-cell markers.

Sample: PBMCs. These TCRs come from a woman aged 18-29 years in good health.

This clonotype has more than one count but fewer than ten. The chain links TRBV19 to TRBJ1-5; unclear D gene. The V gene's germline CDR1 is LNHDA and CDR2 SQIVND (reference sequence). The CDR3 covers 13 residues. Trimming removed 7 bases at V and 2 bases at J, with 9 bases between. The CDR3 DNA is TGTGCCAGTAATGACATCCGCAATCAGCCCCAGCATTTT. Protein: CASNDIRNQPQHF.

This clonotype occurred a few times. V gene TRBV7-2 combines with J gene TRBJ2-7, with D tentatively TRBD1 or TRBD2 (6 bases each). Germline CDR1 reads SGHTA; CDR2 reads FQGNSA. This CDR3 has 17 amino acids. V lost 5 bases to trimming and J lost 2 bases, with 22 bases between them. CDR3 sequence (DNA): TGTGCCAGCAGCACACCCTTTGACGGGGGCCCACCCTACGAGCAGTACTTC. Its translation: CASSTPFDGGPPYEQYF.

This clonotype was detected a few times. The V call is TRBV10-3, the J call TRBJ2-2, with a possible D match to TRBD2 (7 bases). The CDR3 is 14 residues long. Germline assignment: CDR1 ENHRY and CDR2 SYGVKD. The V gene lost 4 bases and the J gene lost 3 bases, with 9 bases spanning the gap. The CDR3, as DNA: TGTGCCATCAGTGCCGGGGGGCACACCGGGGAGCTGTTTTTT. Translated, it gives CAISAGGHTGELFF.

This clonotype came up a few times. An end of the junction does not agree with germline; a read error may underlie this. The chain employs TRBV7-7 and TRBJ2-1; 7 positions match TRBD1. Germline lookup yields CDR1 SSHAT and CDR2 FNYEAQ (reference sequence). This CDR3 spans 13 amino acids. The CDR3 protein is CASSLEAGGEQFF. CDR3 nucleotide sequence: TGTGCTAGCAGCTTAGAAGCAGGGGGAGAGCAGTTCTTC.

V gene TRBV5-1 combines with J gene TRBJ2-3, with TRBD2 identical over 8 bases. V gave up 0 bases and J gave up 1 base; unmatched junction bases: 4. The CDR3 covers 16 residues. Germline values: CDR1 SGHRS, CDR2 YFSETQ. The CDR3 sequence: CASSLAGGGRTDTQYF. The CDR3 DNA reads as TGCGCCAGCAGCTTGGCTGGCGGGGGGCGCACAGATACGCAGTATTTT.

This clonotype was counted between two and nine times. The genes are TRBV3-1 and TRBJ2-1; 11 positions agree with TRBD2. V lost 3 bases, J lost 4 bases, and 5 bases stayed unmatched. CDR3 length: 16 amino acids. Germline CDR1 is LGHDT and CDR2 is YNNKEL (reference sequence). CDR3 sequence (DNA): TGTGCCAGCAGCCAGGCGGGACTAGCGGCTTACAATGAGCAGTTCTTC. Translating it yields CASSQAGLAAYNEQFF.

The rearrangement joins TRBV12-3 or TRBV12-4 to TRBJ1-1; unclear D gene. The ends were cut back, 8 bases at V and 0 bases at J, with 13 bases in the middle. The CDR3 sequence is 14 residues long. The CDR3 reads CASARGFMNTEAFF. CDR3 sequence (DNA): TGTGCCAGCGCCCGAGGTTTTATGAACACTGAAGCTTTCTTT.

This clonotype was observed a handful of times. V usage is TRBV12-3 or TRBV12-4 and J usage is TRBJ2-5; 9 nucleotides align to TRBD2. The CDR3 spans 16 residues. Losses at the gene ends were 5 bases for V and 1 base for J; bases not matched to a gene: 8. As DNA, the CDR3 is TGTGCCAGCAGTCCCCAGGGGCGGGAGGGCCAAGAGACCCAGTACTTC. Translating it yields CASSPQGREGQETQYF.

Only a few counts were recorded for this clonotype. The chain has TRBV3-1 and TRBJ2-1; D call uncertain. This CDR3 contains 16 residues. V dropped 3 bases and J dropped 2 bases, with 14 bases sitting between them. Per germline, CDR1 LGHDT and CDR2 YNNKEL (reference sequence). The CDR3 protein is CASSHVVAQAYNEQFF. The CDR3 DNA reads as TGTGCCAGCAGCCACGTGGTAGCTCAGGCCTACAATGAGCAGTTCTTC.

This clonotype was detected only a few times. The V and J genes are TRBV2 and TRBJ2-1, with 8 bases identical to TRBD2. CDR3 length equals 15 residues. After removal of 1 base from V and 7 bases from J, the junction contained 6 bases not matched to a gene. Germline CDR1 and CDR2: SNHLY and FYNNEI. CDR3 amino acids: CASSEGLVAGNEQFF. CDR3 coding DNA: TGTGCCAGCAGTGAAGGTTTGGTAGCGGGGAATGAGCAGTTCTTC.

The rearrangement joins TRBV6-1 to TRBJ2-7, with a possible D match to TRBD2 (5 bases). Looked up from germline, CDR1 is MNHNS and CDR2 is SASEGT. V lost 7 bases, J lost 7 bases, and 17 bases lay in between. This CDR3 has 13 amino acids. The CDR3 reads CASNTGHRGEQYF. In DNA, the CDR3 is TGTGCCAGCAATACGGGCCATCGAGGGGAGCAGTACTTC.

V gene TRBV12-3 or TRBV12-4 combines with J gene TRBJ1-2, with 9 bases lining up with TRBD1. The V and J ends lost 3 bases and 1 base, in that order; junction bases with no gene match: 6. This CDR3 is 16 amino acids long. For the CDR3, the DNA is TGTGCCAGCAGTTTGGGGACAGGGAGGAGTAACTATGGCTACACCTTC. Amino acid sequence: CASSLGTGRSNYGYTF.

The chain couples TRBV10-2 to TRBJ2-7; D may be TRBD1 (6 bases). The V gene lost 6 bases and the J gene lost 3 bases, with 12 bases spanning the gap. The CDR3 loop spans 13 amino acids. From germline, CDR1 is WSHSY and CDR2 SAAADI. The CDR3 loop reads CASRMHRVYEQYF. The CDR3 bases are TGCGCCAGCAGGATGCACAGGGTCTACGAGCAGTACTTC.

V gene TRBV6-1 combines with J gene TRBJ2-2; 11 bases are shared with TRBD1. Trimming at V came to 5 bases and at J to 4 bases, leaving 9 bases not matched to a gene. This CDR3 has 17 amino acids. Germline-derived CDR1 and CDR2 are MNHNS and SASEGT. The CDR3 DNA reads TGTGCCAGCAGTCGATTGACGGGACAGGGGGGCACCGGGGAGCTGTTTTTT. It specifies CASSRLTGQGGTGELFF.

This clonotype was counted between two and nine times. V gene TRBV5-1 combines with J gene TRBJ2-7; 7 positions agree with TRBD2. Per germline, CDR1 SGHRS and CDR2 YFSETQ. J lost 5 bases, V lost 2 bases, and 10 bases had no gene match. This CDR3 spans 15 amino acids. The CDR3 region is CASSFQGLEGDEQYF. For the CDR3, the DNA is TGCGCCAGCAGCTTCCAAGGACTAGAAGGGGACGAGCAGTACTTC. The full variable domain, completed using reference TRBV5-1 and TRBJ2-7, is KAGVTQTPRYLIKTRGQQVTLSCSPISGHRSVSWYQQTPGQGLQFLFEYFSETQRNKGNFPGRFSGRQFSNSRSEMNVSTLELGDSALYLCASSFQGLEGDEQYFGPGTRLTVT.

In regard to this clonotype: A junction boundary mismatches the germline segment, possibly from a read error. The chain has TRBV7-9 and TRBJ1-1; D not resolved. Looked up from germline, CDR1 is SEHNR and CDR2 is FQNEAQ (reference sequence). This CDR3 has 16 amino acids. The CDR3 here is CASTLHPEGRLGEAFF. The CDR3 nucleotides read TGTGCCAGCACCTTACACCCGGAAGGACGGTTGGGGGAAGCTTTCTTT.

This clonotype was detected only a few times. The chain combines TRBV7-2 with TRBJ2-7; 7 bases are a match to TRBD1. V trimming: 1 base; J trimming: 2 bases; junction bases outside the gene matches: 5. The length of the CDR3 is 15 residues. Per germline, CDR1 SGHTA and CDR2 FQGNSA. The DNA for the CDR3 is TGTGCCAGCAGCTTAGAAGGGGGCGGCGCCTACGAGCAGTACTTC. Amino acid sequence: CASSLEGGGAYEQYF.

The chain combines TRBV20-1 with TRBJ1-4; TRBD1 aligns across 11 bases. Germline V lookup: CDR1 DFQATT, CDR2 SNEGSKA (reference sequence). The CDR3 consists of 16 residues. The CDR3 nucleotides read TGCAGCGGGACCGGGACAGGGGGGGGTCGTGGTGAAAAACTGTTTTTT. Protein sequence: CSGTGTGGGRGEKLFF.

This chain joins TRBV12-5 and TRBJ2-5; D is unclear. The V and J ends lost 4 bases and 5 bases respectively, with 8 bases between them. Germline CDR1 reads LGHNT; CDR2 reads FRNRAP. The CDR3 totals 12 residues. CDR3 nucleotides: TGTGCTAGTGGTTCCCCCCCGGAGACCCAGTACTTC. Encoded protein: CASGSPPETQYF.

This rearrangement joins TRBV7-8 to TRBJ2-3; the D is unclear. Trimming cost V 2 bases and J 3 bases, with 9 bases left between them. CDR1 is SGHVS, CDR2 FQNEAQ, per germline. This CDR3 has 14 amino acids. CDR3 sequence: CASSLPLRTDTQYF. CDR3 nucleotide sequence: TGTGCCAGCAGCTTACCTCTCAGGACAGATACGCAGTATTTT.

A few counts support this clonotype. J is TRBJ2-1 and V is TRBV29-1; 11 bases align to TRBD2. The CDR3 has 15 residues. Trimming at V came to 0 bases and at J to 10 bases, leaving 8 bases not matched to a gene. CDR1 is SQVTM, CDR2 ANQGSEA, per germline. CDR3: CSVEDPSTSGAEQFF. CDR3 DNA: TGCAGCGTTGAAGATCCCTCGACTAGCGGGGCAGAGCAGTTCTTC.

The chain links TRBV5-1 to TRBJ2-7; D is unresolved. This CDR3 is built from 12 residues. The V and J ends lost 2 bases and 6 bases respectively, with 9 bases between them. Germline CDR1 and CDR2: SGHRS and YFSETQ. The CDR3 sequence: CASSFITTEQYF. The DNA of the CDR3 is TGCGCCAGCAGCTTCATAACCACCGAGCAGTACTTC.

The V and J genes are TRBV9 and TRBJ2-1, with 10 bases matching TRBD1. V shed 3 bases and J 9 bases; nucleotides not matched to a gene: 3. The CDR3 has 13 residues. Germline CDR1 is SGDLS and CDR2 is YYNGEE. The CDR3, as DNA: TGTGCCAGCAGCGCCCGGACAGGGGGTGAGCAGTTCTTC. Encoded protein: CASSARTGGEQFF.

The sample holds a few counts of this clonotype. V and J are TRBV20-1 and TRBJ2-2; D possibly corresponds to TRBD2 (6 bases). This CDR3 region has 16 residues. Germline CDR1 reads DFQATT; CDR2 reads SNEGSKA (reference sequence). Deletions cut 0 bases from V and 3 bases from J, with 14 bases between. The CDR3: CSARDVGGSDTGELFF. The CDR3 bases are TGCAGTGCTAGAGATGTCGGGGGATCAGACACCGGGGAGCTGTTTTTT.

In this sample, this clonotype turned up many times. The chain joins TRBV20-1 to TRBJ1-2; D is ambiguous. The germline V gene has CDR1 DFQATT and CDR2 SNEGSKA (reference sequence). The CDR3 runs 13 residues. V gave up 3 bases and J gave up 1 base, with 9 bases separating them. CDR3 sequence (DNA): TGCAGTGCTAGTCGGGGAGTTAACTATGGCTACACCTTC. As protein: CSASRGVNYGYTF.

V and J are TRBV7-9 and TRBJ2-7, with D uncertain. The CDR3 covers 13 residues. Trimming removed 3 bases at V and 0 bases at J, with 6 bases between. Germline loops: CDR1 SEHNR, CDR2 FQNEAQ (reference sequence). The CDR3 DNA sequence: TGTGCCAGCAGCTTTTATGACTCCTACGAGCAGTACTTC. Protein sequence: CASSFYDSYEQYF.

V is TRBV15 and J is TRBJ2-1; perhaps TRBD2 as D (6 bases). Germline V gene lookup returns CDR1 LNHNV and CDR2 YYDKDF (reference sequence). Trimming took 8 bases from V and 7 from J, leaving 15 bases between them. The CDR3 runs 13 residues. CDR3 sequence: CATRGGGRNEQFF. The CDR3 DNA is TGTGCCACCCGGGGAGGAGGTCGGAATGAGCAGTTCTTC.

In this sample, this clonotype turned up a few times. The V call is TRBV3-1, the J call TRBJ1-6, with D possibly matching TRBD1 (5 bases). This CDR3 comprises 16 residues. Per germline, CDR1 LGHDT and CDR2 YNNKEL (reference sequence). Trimming removed 1 base from V and 6 bases from J, with 13 bases in between. This chain's CDR3 is CASSQGGGGVNSPLHF. As DNA, the CDR3 is TGTGCCAGCAGCCAAGGTGGTGGGGGAGTTAATTCACCCCTCCACTTT.

The CDR3 sequence: CASSGGLAGVPGVFRSYEQYF. In DNA form, the CDR3 reads TGTGCCAGCAGCGGCGGACTAGCGGGAGTCCCTGGGGTTTTTCGCTCCTACGAGCAGTACTTC. This chain joins TRBV6-2 or TRBV6-3 and TRBJ2-7, with 13 bases that match TRBD2. The CDR3 sequence is 21 residues long. Germline CDR1 reads MNHEY; CDR2 reads SVGEGT. V lost 6 bases to trimming and J lost 0 bases; unmatched junction nucleotides: 20.